This entry features one TCR beta chain sequence. Its specificity is unknown. Naive CD8 T cells underwent sorting with the CD8+CD4-CCR7+CD45RA+ definition. This sample was included in a study of molecular identifiers for immune sequencing clone quantification. Study-level findings and limits: Clones of above 20 RNA copies carried over 99% of effector molecules; in naive cells they carried under 1%.

The authors built bulk TCR libraries by previously described methods with listed TCR primers. TCRdb reanalysed the PCR reads using MiXCR and keeps one entry per CDR3 protein. The repertoire has about half a million distinct CDR3 sequences, around 23% of them found once; the top ten carry approximately 0.8%. The germline V gene has CDR1 SEHNR and CDR2 FQNEAQ (reference sequence). This CDR3 is 19 amino acids long. V dropped 5 bases and J dropped 2 bases, with 25 bases sitting between them. The gene calls are TRBV7-9 and TRBJ2-1; TRBD1 is a possible D gene (6 bases). The receptor was derived from a human donor in good health. Some libraries in this study had Jurkat cell RNA spiked in. Sequencing used naive CD8+ T cells from blood, with Jurkat cell RNA spiked in. Subset noted: FACS-sorted CD8+CD4-CCR7+CD45RA+ naive T cells. In DNA, the CDR3 is TGTGCCAGCAGCCCCCCGACAGGATCCGGAGTAGCAACCTACAATGAGCAGTTCTTC. Its protein product is CASSPPTGSGVATYNEQFF.